This TCR beta chain stems from a study of T cell responses to AZD1222 COVID-19 vaccine. Study-wide results and caveats: Spike was spanned by vaccine-associated CD4 TCRs, which were dominant at 160-218 and 743-854.

For this clone: Its cognate antigen is unknown.

Produced via immunoSEQ multiplex PCR; TCRdb's table is partial and in-frame only. The data contain over 120,000 clones, around nine tenths of them seen just once; the ten biggest clones take up about 3.8%. Germline V gene data show CDR1 as SNHLY and CDR2 as FYNNEI. Trimming stripped 4 bases from V and 3 bases from J, with 18 bases between. This CDR3 is 16 amino acids long. This clonotype was sampled from an adult in good health. This chain uses TRBV2 with TRBJ1-1; D gene ambiguous. The sequences come from peripheral blood, collected on day 0 of AZD1222 vaccination. CDR3 region: CASSVLLAFRDTEAFF. The CDR3 coding sequence is TGTGCCAGCAGTGTCCTTTTGGCTTTCCGGGACACTGAAGCTTTCTTT.